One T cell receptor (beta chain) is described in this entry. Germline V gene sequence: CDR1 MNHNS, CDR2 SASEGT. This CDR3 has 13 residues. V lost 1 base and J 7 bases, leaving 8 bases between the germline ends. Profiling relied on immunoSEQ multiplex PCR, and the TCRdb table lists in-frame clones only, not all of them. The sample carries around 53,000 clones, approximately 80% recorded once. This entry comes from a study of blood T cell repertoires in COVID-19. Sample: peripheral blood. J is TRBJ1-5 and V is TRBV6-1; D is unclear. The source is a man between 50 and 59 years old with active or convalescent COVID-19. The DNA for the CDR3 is TGTGCCAGCAGTGAAGGGGCGTTCCAGCCCCAGCATTTT. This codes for CASSEGAFQPQHF.